These 28 T cell receptor beta chains share one sample of origin, sequenced in a study of T cells in localized non-small cell lung cancer. Method: immunoSEQ multiplex PCR; TCRdb's copy keeps in-frame clones and lacks some. This table has 75,000 to 90,000 clones, 84% appearing once. The sequenced sample was peripheral blood, obtained before any cancer treatment. The receptors shown here come from a man aged 35 to 69 with stage I lung adenocarcinoma.

The chain combines TRBV9 with TRBJ2-2; D is unresolved. This CDR3 has 15 residues. Trimming cost V 3 bases and J 1 base, with 10 bases left between them. CDR1 is SGDLS and CDR2 is YYNGEE in the germline V gene. CDR3 residues: CASSARAVNTGELFF. CDR3 sequence (DNA): TGTGCCAGCAGCGCCCGCGCGGTGAACACCGGGGAGCTGTTTTTT. Full variable domain (outside the CDR3, taken from reference TRBV9 and TRBJ2-2): DSGVTQTPKHLITATGQRVTLRCSPRSGDLSVYWYQQSLDQGLQFLIQYYNGEERAKGNILERFSAQQFPDLHSELNLSSLELGDSALYFCASSARAVNTGELFFGEGSRLTVL.

CDR3 loop: CASSLFGQDMGGYTF. For the CDR3, the DNA is TGTGCCAGCAGCTTATTTGGACAGGACATGGGTGGCTACACCTTC. This chain links TRBV7-2 with TRBJ1-2; 7 nucleotides align to TRBD1. In germline, CDR1 is SGHTA, CDR2 FQGNSA. The CDR3 runs 15 residues. The ends lost 2 bases at V and 7 bases at J; junction bases unmatched: 10.

This clone was recorded only once. This sequence joins TRBV30 and TRBJ1-6; 8 bases are shared with TRBD1. CDR1 and CDR2 (germline): GTSNPN, SVGIG (reference sequence). V trimming: 2 bases; J trimming: 6 bases; junction bases outside the gene matches: 6. This CDR3 is 15 amino acids long. In DNA form, the CDR3 reads TGTGCCTGGAGTCTACAGGGGGTTGGTAATTCACCCCTCCACTTT. Translated, it gives CAWSLQGVGNSPLHF.

This clone was counted only a few times. The V call is TRBV9, the J call TRBJ1-1, with 10 nucleotides matching TRBD1. This CDR3 has 14 residues. Germline lookup yields CDR1 SGDLS and CDR2 YYNGEE. After removal of 4 bases from V and 5 bases from J, the junction contained 5 bases not matched to a gene. CDR3 sequence: CASSLGQGGTEAFF. CDR3 DNA sequence: TGTGCCAGCAGCCTAGGACAGGGGGGGACTGAAGCTTTCTTT.

The chain has TRBV5-6 and TRBJ1-2, with no clear D. With 0 bases removed from V and 3 bases from J, the gap between germline ends came to 0 bases. Germline assignment: CDR1 SGHDT and CDR2 YYEEEE. The CDR3 totals 11 residues. As DNA, the CDR3 is TGTGCCAGCAGCTTGGACTATGGCTACACCTTC. This codes for CASSLDYGYTF. Together with reference TRBV5-6 and TRBJ1-2, the CDR3 gives the full variable domain: DAGVTQSPTHLIKTRGQQVTLRCSPKSGHDTVSWYQQALGQGPQFIFQYYEEEERQRGNFPDRFSGHQFPNYSSELNVNALLLGDSALYLCASSLDYGYTFGSGTRLTVV.

This clone was seen only a few times. The chain couples TRBV15 to TRBJ2-7; no reliable D call. V dropped 0 bases and J dropped 6 bases, with 6 bases sitting between them. Germline CDR1 and CDR2: LNHNV and YYDKDF (reference sequence). This CDR3 comprises 12 residues. CDR3 sequence (DNA): TGTGCCACCAGCAGAGATACCCGCGAGCAGTACTTC. Its protein product is CATSRDTREQYF.

This sequence joins TRBV14 and TRBJ1-6; D is undetermined. V lost 8 bases to trimming and J lost 8 bases, with 13 bases between them. In germline, CDR1 is SGHDN, CDR2 FVKESK. The CDR3 runs to 13 residues. CDR3 nucleotides: TGTGCCAGCGGGCAGAGTACCTATTCACCCCTCCACTTT. It translates to CASGQSTYSPLHF.

This chain joins TRBV30 and TRBJ2-5, with a possible D match to TRBD1 (6 bases). Germline lookup yields CDR1 GTSNPN and CDR2 SVGIG (reference sequence). This CDR3 spans 16 amino acids. The V end lost 4 bases, the J end lost 2 bases, and 20 bases lay between the germline ends. The CDR3 is CAWNGPGQSLQETQYF. The CDR3 DNA reads as TGTGCCTGGAACGGCCCCGGACAGAGTCTACAAGAGACCCAGTACTTC.

The J gene is TRBJ2-5, the V gene TRBV2; D is undetermined. The CDR3 runs 16 residues. Deletions cut 2 bases from V and 0 bases from J, with 13 bases between. The germline V gene has CDR1 SNHLY and CDR2 FYNNEI. CDR3 residues: CASSELSSLYQETQYF. The CDR3, as DNA: TGTGCCAGCAGTGAACTAAGCAGCCTGTACCAAGAGACCCAGTACTTC.

This clone was seen once. The V and J genes are TRBV18 and TRBJ2-2; D call uncertain. Germline loops: CDR1 KGHSH, CDR2 LQKENI. Trimming left V 3 bases short and J 0 bases short, with 8 bases between. The CDR3 is made up of 15 amino acids. Written as DNA, the CDR3 is TGTGCCAGCTCACCGTTAGCAGCGAACACCGGGGAGCTGTTTTTT. Translating it yields CASSPLAANTGELFF.

The V and J genes are TRBV14 and TRBJ2-3; TRBD2 matches at 10 bases. The junction had 9 bases not matched to a gene; V was cut back by 2 bases and J by 1 base. Per the germline V gene, CDR1 is SGHDN and CDR2 is FVKESK. This CDR3 comprises 18 residues. The CDR3 DNA reads as TGTGCCAGCAGCCAACGGGAGCGGGAGGGGCGGGGCACAGATACGCAGTATTTT. Protein product: CASSQREREGRGTDTQYF.

The rearrangement uses TRBV5-1 and TRBJ2-2; tentatively, D is TRBD1 (5 bases). The CDR3 is 15 residues long. V dropped 1 base and J dropped 6 bases, with 13 bases sitting between them. Germline-derived CDR1 and CDR2 are SGHRS and YFSETQ. The CDR3 sequence is CASSLYRLGAGELFF. For the CDR3, the DNA is TGCGCCAGCAGCTTGTACAGGTTAGGCGCCGGGGAGCTGTTTTTT.

This chain links TRBV21-1 with TRBJ2-7. TRBV21-1 is tagged as a pseudogene. The CDR3 sequence is 14 residues long. CDR3: CASSKGKRRLEQYF. In nucleotides, the CDR3 is TGTGCCAGCAGCAAAGGCAAGAGACGTCTCGAGCAGTACTTC.

The V and J genes are TRBV7-3 and TRBJ2-5; D is ambiguous. Germline values: CDR1 SGHTA, CDR2 FQGTGA. V was trimmed by 1 base and J by 1 base, leaving 10 bases between them. CDR3 length equals 15 residues. The CDR3 region is CASSLSIGVQETQYF. The CDR3 bases are TGTGCCAGCAGCTTAAGTATAGGAGTCCAAGAGACCCAGTACTTC.

J is TRBJ1-1 and V is TRBV4-3; D is ambiguous. This CDR3 is 13 amino acids long. With 7 bases removed from V and 5 bases from J, the gap between germline ends came to 14 bases. The germline V gene has CDR1 LGHNA and CDR2 YSLEER. Written as DNA, the CDR3 is TGCGCCAGCACCTCCGCGGGCGTAACTGAAGCTTTCTTT. Protein product: CASTSAGVTEAFF.

The chain carries TRBV7-8 and TRBJ1-5; 9 bases are shared with TRBD1. This CDR3 contains 13 residues. Germline CDR1 SGHVS, CDR2 FQNEAQ. The J segment lost 7 bases and the V segment lost 6 bases, leaving 4 bases of the junction unmatched. CDR3 protein: CASSHDRGQPQHF. The DNA of the CDR3 is TGTGCCAGCAGTCATGACAGGGGGCAGCCCCAGCATTTT.

This clone appeared a single time. The gene calls are TRBV18 and TRBJ1-1; the D is unclear. The CDR3 is 15 residues long. Trimming stripped 0 bases from V and 2 bases from J, with 10 bases between. CDR1 is KGHSH, CDR2 LQKENI, per germline. CDR3 in amino acids: CASSPPGIRNTEAFF. CDR3 nucleotides: TGTGCCAGCTCACCACCGGGAATCCGAAACACTGAAGCTTTCTTT.

The genes are TRBV29-1 and TRBJ2-1; 11 bases agree with TRBD2. The V gene's germline CDR1 is SQVTM and CDR2 ANQGSEA. Trimming cost V 4 bases and J 0 bases; bases outside gene matches: 5. The CDR3 is 16 amino acids. In DNA, the CDR3 is TGCAGCGTTGGGGTAGCGGGGGGGCCCTCCTACAATGAGCAGTTCTTC. Amino acid sequence: CSVGVAGGPSYNEQFF.

The sample holds one count of this clone. The chain couples TRBV29-1 to TRBJ2-7, with 8 nucleotides matching TRBD1. Germline CDR1 is SQVTM and CDR2 is ANQGSEA. J was trimmed by 2 bases and V by 3 bases; bases with no gene match: 6. The CDR3 extends over 14 amino acids. CDR3 bases: TGCAGCGTTGATACCGGGACAGGTCCCTACGAGCAGTACTTC. Encoded protein: CSVDTGTGPYEQYF.

The chain combines TRBV18 with TRBJ2-7; 7 bases are shared with TRBD2. V gave up 2 bases and J gave up 2 bases; unmatched junction bases: 15. Germline V lookup: CDR1 KGHSH, CDR2 LQKENI. This CDR3 is built from 18 residues. The CDR3 DNA follows: TGTGCCAGCTCACCAACTAGCGAACACATCTTCAAAACCTACGAGCAGTACTTC. This gives the protein CASSPTSEHIFKTYEQYF.

The chain employs TRBV5-6 and TRBJ1-1; tentatively, D is TRBD1 (6 bases). Germline V gene data show CDR1 as SGHDT and CDR2 as YYEEEE. The CDR3 totals 16 residues. Trimming took off 4 bases at V and 1 base at J, with 17 bases between the two ends. CDR3 nucleotides: TGTGCCAGCAGCCCCTCGGCGGGGGCTTGGAACACTGAAGCTTTCTTT. It codes for CASSPSAGAWNTEAFF.

About this clone itself: The sample holds other DNA sequences that translate to the same CDR3. This sequence joins TRBV27 and TRBJ1-5, with D unclear. The length of the CDR3 is 14 residues. V gave up 5 bases and J gave up 0 bases, with 8 bases separating them. Germline V gene data show CDR1 as MNHEY and CDR2 as SMNVEV (reference sequence). CDR3 sequence: CASSLTYSNQPQHF. In DNA form, the CDR3 reads TGTGCCAGCAGTCTCACTTATAGCAATCAGCCCCAGCATTTT.

The chain is built from TRBV15 and TRBJ2-3; TRBD2 matches at 7 bases. The junction had 13 bases not matched to a gene; V was cut back by 3 bases and J by 4 bases. The CDR3 is 17 amino acids. The germline V gene has CDR1 LNHNV and CDR2 YYDKDF (reference sequence). CDR3: CATSRRDRLAGSDTQYF. CDR3 DNA sequence: TGTGCCACCAGCAGGAGGGATCGACTAGCAGGGTCAGATACGCAGTATTTT.

This clone was found a few times. The gene calls are TRBV14 and TRBJ2-7, with D unresolved. CDR1 is SGHDN, CDR2 FVKESK, per germline. Deletions cut 4 bases from V and 6 bases from J, with 10 bases between. The CDR3 totals 12 residues. The CDR3 DNA reads as TGTGCCAGCAGCCGCCCGAGCCTCGAGCAGTACTTC. Its protein is CASSRPSLEQYF.

V gene TRBV6-5 combines with J gene TRBJ2-1; 7 bases map to TRBD2. This CDR3 spans 14 amino acids. With V trimmed by 10 bases and J by 2 bases, 8 bases remained unmatched. From germline, CDR1 is MNHEY and CDR2 SVGAGI. The CDR3 DNA reads TGTGCCACCACGGCGGGGGTCACCTACAATGAGCAGTTCTTC. It yields the protein CATTAGVTYNEQFF.

This chain joins TRBV5-6 and TRBJ1-1; no clear D gene. CDR1 and CDR2 (germline): SGHDT, YYEEEE. The V and J ends lost 4 bases and 1 base respectively, with 5 bases between them. The CDR3 consists of 12 residues. This CDR3 reads CASSRGNTEAFF. As DNA, the CDR3 is TGTGCCAGCAGCCGGGGGAACACTGAAGCTTTCTTT.

The chain carries TRBV5-1 and TRBJ2-7; 8 bases match TRBD1. The CDR3 sequence is 15 residues long. Germline V lookup: CDR1 SGHRS, CDR2 YFSETQ. The trim removed 2 bases at V and 2 bases at J, leaving 6 bases unmatched. CDR3 in amino acids: CASSLGDRGAYEQYF. CDR3 bases: TGCGCCAGCAGCTTAGGTGACAGGGGAGCCTACGAGCAGTACTTC.

V and J are TRBV6-5 and TRBJ1-1; 7 positions agree with TRBD1. From germline, CDR1 is MNHEY and CDR2 SVGAGI. The CDR3 is 14 amino acids. With V trimmed by 6 bases and J by 0 bases, 4 bases remained unmatched. The CDR3 bases are TGTGCCAGCAGCTGGGACAGATTGAACACTGAAGCTTTCTTT. Its translation is CASSWDRLNTEAFF.